This entry lists 30 T cell receptor beta chains sequenced from one sample in a study of shared clonotypes between healthy human individuals. Only in-frame clones appear in the TCRdb table, and some are missing; sequencing was by immunoSEQ multiplex PCR. The table records 2 million to 3 million clones, more than 90% of them present only once. Sequenced sample: naive CD4+ T cells sorted from blood. The subset was: CD45RA+ positively selected. The receptors here all came from a man younger than 35 in good health.

The V and J genes are TRBV4-1 and TRBJ2-1, with 7 bases lining up with TRBD2. The germline V gene has CDR1 MGHRA and CDR2 YSYEKL. The CDR3 runs 16 residues. After removal of 4 bases from V and 0 bases from J, the junction contained 6 bases not matched to a gene. The CDR3 is CASSLLGGGSYNEQFF. The CDR3 bases are TGCGCCAGCAGCCTCCTGGGGGGGGGCTCCTACAATGAGCAGTTCTTC.

V gene TRBV19 combines with J gene TRBJ2-1; 12 nucleotides match TRBD2. The CDR3 totals 17 residues. CDR1 is LNHDA and CDR2 is SQIVND in the germline V gene (reference sequence). V trimming: 5 bases; J trimming: 4 bases; junction bases outside the gene matches: 9. CDR3 region: CASSSHSGTSGYNEQFF. The CDR3 DNA is TGTGCCAGTAGTTCACACTCCGGGACTAGCGGGTACAATGAGCAGTTCTTC.

This clone was seen once. Here the CDR3 reads CASSLEGAANYGYTF. The CDR3 region has the DNA TGTGCCAGCAGCTTAGAAGGGGCCGCTAACTATGGCTACACCTTC. This chain uses TRBV7-2 with TRBJ1-2, with D possibly TRBD1 on 5 matching bases. V lost 1 base to trimming and J lost 0 bases, with 9 bases between them. The length of the CDR3 is 15 residues. Germline V gives CDR1 SGHTA, CDR2 FQGNSA.

The chain recombines TRBV14 with TRBJ2-1; 8 nucleotides line up with TRBD2. Germline V gives CDR1 SGHDN, CDR2 FVKESK. The V segment lost 4 bases and the J segment 9 bases; nucleotides outside the gene matches: 11. The CDR3 has 15 amino acids. This CDR3 reads CASSRGTRGWSEQFF. The CDR3 bases are TGTGCCAGCAGCCGAGGGACTAGAGGTTGGAGTGAGCAGTTCTTC.

This chain connects TRBV7-2 to TRBJ1-3; a weak D match, TRBD1 (5 bases). Trimming pared 1 base from V and 5 bases from J, leaving 12 bases between. Germline CDR1 reads SGHTA; CDR2 reads FQGNSA. The CDR3 is made up of 15 amino acids. CDR3 in amino acids: CASSLDKGRRNTIYF. The CDR3 nucleotides read TGTGCCAGCAGCTTAGATAAGGGGCGCCGAAACACCATATATTTT.

For this clone: At the DNA level, this CDR3 is encoded by other sequences in the same sample as well. The chain recombines TRBV2 with TRBJ1-4; 9 nucleotides agree with TRBD1. With V trimmed by 6 bases and J by 7 bases, 3 bases remained unmatched. This CDR3 is built from 13 residues. Germline CDR1 is SNHLY and CDR2 is FYNNEI. The chain's CDR3 is CASRDRGGEKLFF. CDR3 bases: TGTGCCAGCAGGGACAGGGGTGGTGAAAAACTGTTTTTT.

In the case of this clone: Other DNA sequences in the same sample also yield this CDR3. The chain is built from TRBV28 and TRBJ2-7; TRBD1 agrees at 11 bases. Germline lookup yields CDR1 MDHEN and CDR2 SYDVKM. This CDR3 has 15 amino acids. Trimming took 5 bases from V and 3 from J; bases not matched to a gene: 6. The CDR3 spells CASSAPGTGGYEQYF. DNA for the CDR3: TGTGCCAGCAGTGCGCCCGGGACAGGGGGCTACGAGCAGTACTTC.

To note about this clone: The sample contains more than one DNA sequence encoding this CDR3. The chain joins TRBV5-4 to TRBJ1-2; no definite D call. This CDR3 is 12 amino acids long. Trimming took off 0 bases at V and 4 bases at J, with 4 bases between the two ends. Germline V CDR1 and CDR2: SGHNT, YYREEE (reference sequence). The CDR3 sequence is CASSLDGYGYTF. CDR3 DNA sequence: TGTGCCAGCAGCTTGGACGGCTATGGCTACACCTTC.

V is TRBV6-5 and J is TRBJ2-5, with 13 bases fitting TRBD2. The CDR3 has 15 amino acids. Trimming at V came to 6 bases and at J to 5 bases, leaving 6 bases not matched to a gene. Germline V gene sequence: CDR1 MNHEY, CDR2 SVGAGI. Here the CDR3 reads CASSRGLAGVETQYF. CDR3 nucleotides: TGTGCCAGCAGCCGCGGACTAGCGGGAGTGGAGACCCAGTACTTC.

This clone was seen only once. The genes are TRBV19 and TRBJ2-6; a weak D match, TRBD2 (5 bases). Germline V lookup: CDR1 LNHDA, CDR2 SQIVND (reference sequence). CDR3 length equals 18 residues. V was cut by 4 bases and J by 2 bases, with 18 bases left in between. The CDR3 DNA follows: TGTGCCAGTAGTAAGGGAGTGGTCTCAGGCCCTGGGGCCAACGTCCTGACTTTC. This translates into CASSKGVVSGPGANVLTF.

The chain has TRBV28 and TRBJ2-2; TRBD1 aligns across 10 bases. The CDR3 is 14 residues long. The J segment lost 5 bases and the V segment lost 6 bases, leaving 3 bases of the junction unmatched. Per the germline V gene, CDR1 is MDHEN and CDR2 is SYDVKM. In DNA, the CDR3 is TGTGCCAGCAGGGGACAGGGGCCAACCGGGGAGCTGTTTTTT. This translates into CASRGQGPTGELFF.

V and J are TRBV30 and TRBJ2-5; the match to TRBD1 covers 8 bases. Germline assignment: CDR1 GTSNPN and CDR2 SVGIG (reference sequence). The CDR3 covers 15 residues. V dropped 3 bases and J dropped 2; count of bases not matched to a gene: 8. The CDR3 sequence is CAWSGTGKGQETQYF. The CDR3 region has the DNA TGTGCCTGGAGCGGGACAGGTAAAGGGCAAGAGACCCAGTACTTC.

The chain carries TRBV5-1 and TRBJ2-3; TRBD2 matches 9 bases. The V and J ends lost 3 bases and 4 bases, in that order; junction bases with no gene match: 6. The germline gives CDR1 SGHRS, CDR2 YFSETQ. The CDR3 is 15 amino acids. The CDR3 region has the DNA TGCGCCAGCAGCTCGATAGCGGGAGCGGCAGATACGCAGTATTTT. Residues: CASSSIAGAADTQYF.

The V call is TRBV28, the J call TRBJ1-3; D gene ambiguous. The germline gives CDR1 MDHEN, CDR2 SYDVKM. V was shortened by 7 bases and J by 0 bases, with 10 bases between the two germline ends. This CDR3 spans 14 amino acids. Here the CDR3 reads CASTEGFSGNTIYF. In DNA, the CDR3 is TGTGCCAGCACCGAAGGGTTCTCTGGAAACACCATATATTTT.

The chain combines TRBV19 with TRBJ1-1; 7 bases match TRBD1. Looked up from germline, CDR1 is LNHDA and CDR2 is SQIVND (reference sequence). This CDR3 has 15 residues. Trimming cost V 5 bases and J 3 bases; bases outside gene matches: 9. The CDR3 bases are TGTGCCAGTAGTCCCTGGGACAGAATGGACACTGAAGCTTTCTTT. As protein: CASSPWDRMDTEAFF.

The chain carries TRBV10-2 and TRBJ1-4, with 7 bases aligning to TRBD1. Looked up from germline, CDR1 is WSHSY and CDR2 is SAAADI. The CDR3 is 17 residues long. J was trimmed by 0 bases and V by 8 bases; bases with no gene match: 12. Here the CDR3 DNA reads TGCGCCAGCTCCTCGAGGGGGACAGTAACAACTAATGAAAAACTGTTTTTT. This translates into CASSSRGTVTTNEKLFF.

The V and J genes are TRBV4-1 and TRBJ1-1, with D possibly matching TRBD1 (6 bases). From germline, CDR1 is MGHRA and CDR2 YSYEKL. Trimming stripped 3 bases from V and 4 bases from J, with 18 bases between. The CDR3 has 16 amino acids. CDR3 amino acids: CASSQVPGHSRTEAFF. For the CDR3, the DNA is TGCGCCAGCAGCCAGGTTCCGGGACACAGCCGCACTGAAGCTTTCTTT.

This chain uses TRBV18 with TRBJ2-2, with D hard to call. The CDR3 runs to 14 residues. The germline CDR1 and CDR2 sequences are KGHSH and LQKENI. The germline V and J ends were trimmed by 0 bases and 4 bases, with 6 bases remaining between them. This CDR3 reads CASSPPNLTGELFF. As DNA, the CDR3 is TGTGCCAGCTCACCACCTAATCTCACCGGGGAGCTGTTTTTT.

This clone was counted once. This rearrangement joins TRBV6-5 to TRBJ1-2; tentatively, D is TRBD1 (6 bases). CDR1 and CDR2 from the germline V gene are MNHEY and SVGAGI. CDR3 size: 13 residues. V was trimmed by 7 bases and J by 6 bases, leaving 15 bases between them. Here the CDR3 reads CASKTTGWDGYTF. CDR3 coding DNA: TGTGCCAGCAAGACAACAGGGTGGGATGGCTACACCTTC.

CDR3 loop: CASSLAPANNEQFF. As DNA, the CDR3 is TGTGCCAGCAGCTTGGCACCCGCGAACAATGAGCAGTTCTTC. J is TRBJ2-1 and V is TRBV7-9; D call uncertain. CDR3 length: 14 residues. CDR1 and CDR2 from the germline V gene are SEHNR and FQNEAQ (reference sequence). The germline V and J ends were trimmed by 3 bases and 5 bases, with 11 bases remaining between them.

On this clone: This CDR3 is also generated by other DNA sequences in the sample. The chain is built from TRBV7-2 and TRBJ2-2; D remains ambiguous. The CDR3 is made up of 15 amino acids. CDR1 is SGHTA, CDR2 FQGNSA, per germline. V dropped 3 bases and J dropped 0 bases, with 8 bases sitting between them. In DNA form, the CDR3 reads TGTGCCAGCAGCTTGCAACGGGCGAACACCGGGGAGCTGTTTTTT. Protein product: CASSLQRANTGELFF.

The gene calls are TRBV7-2 and TRBJ2-7; TRBD1 matches 8 bases. The CDR3 runs 17 residues. Germline values: CDR1 SGHTA, CDR2 FQGNSA. V lost 1 base, J lost 7 bases, and 15 bases stayed unmatched. The CDR3 DNA reads as TGTGCCAGCAGCTTAGTAGGTGACAGGGGCCTACGAGGTGAGCAGTACTTC. Translated: CASSLVGDRGLRGEQYF.

J is TRBJ2-5 and V is TRBV9; 13 nucleotides align to TRBD2. This CDR3 contains 16 residues. The V gene's germline CDR1 is SGDLS and CDR2 YYNGEE. Trimming took 0 bases from V and 3 from J; bases not matched to a gene: 2. The DNA of the CDR3 is TGTGCCAGCAGCGTAGATGGACTAGCGGGGGAAGAGACCCAGTACTTC. This sequence encodes CASSVDGLAGEETQYF.

This chain links TRBV2 with TRBJ2-3; TRBD1 matches 7 bases. J was trimmed by 6 bases and V by 6 bases; bases with no gene match: 12. The CDR3 covers 15 residues. The germline V gene has CDR1 SNHLY and CDR2 FYNNEI. CDR3 sequence reads: CASSGQTGRHDTQYF. The CDR3 bases are TGTGCCAGCAGCGGTCAGACAGGGCGTCATGATACGCAGTATTTT.

Points on this clone: Distinct nucleotide sequences in the sample also encode this CDR3. The V and J genes are TRBV2 and TRBJ1-1; D remains ambiguous. The germline CDR1 and CDR2 sequences are SNHLY and FYNNEI. Trimming stripped 7 bases from V and 2 bases from J, with 11 bases between. The CDR3 contains 13 residues. The CDR3 DNA sequence: TGTGCCAGCACAGGTGCTCTAAACACTGAAGCTTTCTTT. It codes for CASTGALNTEAFF.

This sequence joins TRBV9 and TRBJ1-3; no clear D. CDR1 and CDR2 (germline): SGDLS, YYNGEE. Trimming cost V 0 bases and J 0 bases, with 7 bases left between them. The CDR3 length is 15 residues. The CDR3 spells CASSVGALSGNTIYF. The CDR3 region has the DNA TGTGCCAGCAGCGTAGGGGCGCTCTCTGGAAACACCATATATTTT.

The V and J genes are TRBV6-5 and TRBJ2-4; the match to TRBD2 covers 7 bases. Germline CDR1 reads MNHEY; CDR2 reads SVGAGI. This CDR3 region has 14 residues. V lost 4 bases and J lost 6; bases outside the gene matches: 6. The CDR3 here is CASSSGTTPNIQYF. In nucleotides, the CDR3 is TGTGCCAGCAGTTCCGGGACTACTCCAAACATTCAGTACTTC.

The rearrangement links TRBV5-1 to TRBJ2-1, with 9 positions matching TRBD1. V gave up 4 bases and J gave up 8 bases; unmatched junction bases: 7. CDR1 SGHRS and CDR2 YFSETQ come from the germline V gene. The CDR3 runs to 14 residues. The CDR3 here is CASSARGQGDEQFF. CDR3 nucleotides: TGCGCCAGCAGCGCCAGGGGACAGGGCGATGAGCAGTTCTTC.

The genes are TRBV10-2 and TRBJ1-4, with 10 bases that match TRBD1. V dropped 4 bases and J dropped 7; count of bases not matched to a gene: 6. Germline assignment: CDR1 WSHSY and CDR2 SAAADI. The CDR3 has 15 amino acids. The CDR3 DNA follows: TGCGCCAGCAGTGCCACCGGGACAGGGGTTGAAAAACTGTTTTTT. Its translation is CASSATGTGVEKLFF.

The chain recombines TRBV7-9 with TRBJ2-1; D call uncertain. CDR3 length: 11 residues. Per germline, CDR1 SEHNR and CDR2 FQNEAQ (reference sequence). Deletions cut 4 bases from V and 8 bases from J, with 6 bases between. CDR3 DNA: TGTGCCAGCAGCTCTTTTGATGAGCAGTTCTTC. It codes for CASSSFDEQFF. The whole variable domain, filled in from reference TRBV7-9 and TRBJ2-1, reads DTGVSQNPRHKITKRGQNVTFRCDPISEHNRLYWYRQTLGQGPEFLTYFQNEAQLEKSRLLSDRFSAERPKGSFSTLEIQRTEQGDSAMYLCASSSFDEQFFGPGTRLTVL.